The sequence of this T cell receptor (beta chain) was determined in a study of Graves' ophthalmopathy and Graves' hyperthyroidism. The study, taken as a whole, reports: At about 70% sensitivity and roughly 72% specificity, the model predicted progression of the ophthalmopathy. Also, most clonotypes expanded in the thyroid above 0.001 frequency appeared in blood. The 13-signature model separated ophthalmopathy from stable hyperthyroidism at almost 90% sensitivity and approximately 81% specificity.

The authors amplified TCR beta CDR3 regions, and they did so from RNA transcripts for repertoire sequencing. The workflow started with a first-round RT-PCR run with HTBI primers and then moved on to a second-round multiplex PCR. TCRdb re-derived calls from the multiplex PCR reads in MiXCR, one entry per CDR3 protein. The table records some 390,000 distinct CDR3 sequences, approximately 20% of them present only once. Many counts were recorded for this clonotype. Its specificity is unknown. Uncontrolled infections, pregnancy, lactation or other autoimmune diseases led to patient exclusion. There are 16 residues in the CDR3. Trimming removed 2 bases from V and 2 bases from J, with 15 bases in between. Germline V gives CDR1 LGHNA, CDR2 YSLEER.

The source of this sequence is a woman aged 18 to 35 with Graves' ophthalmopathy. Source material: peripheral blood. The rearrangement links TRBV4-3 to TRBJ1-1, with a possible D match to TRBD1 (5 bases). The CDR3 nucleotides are TGCGCCAGCAGCCAAAACTCCCGGGGGAGAAACACTGAAGCTTTCTTT. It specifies CASSQNSRGRNTEAFF.